This TCR beta chain was recovered during a study of T cells in Graves' hyperthyroidism and ophthalmopathy. Each diagnosis drew on symptoms, thyroxine, TRAb, thyroid ultrasound and orbital computed tomography findings. Deletions cut 0 bases from V and 2 bases from J, with 18 bases between. Germline-derived CDR1 and CDR2 are LNHNV and YYDKDF (reference sequence). CDR3 size: 18 residues. This clonotype was detected many times. Using RNA transcripts as the source, TCR beta CDR3 regions were amplified. The HTBI primer set drove a first-round RT-PCR of the TCR CDR3. One entry per CDR3 protein results from TCRdb running MiXCR on the multiplex PCR reads. The sample carries more than 350,000 distinct CDR3 sequences, 15% to 20% recorded once.

The specimen was blood. The chain employs TRBV15 and TRBJ2-3; D unclear. This receptor was taken from a woman aged 25 to 39 with Graves' hyperthyroidism that later progressed to Graves' ophthalmopathy. The CDR3 DNA reads TGTGCCACCAGCAGAGAGTCGGTTTGGTCAGCAGCCACAGATACGCAGTATTTT. This translates into CATSRESVWSAATDTQYF.